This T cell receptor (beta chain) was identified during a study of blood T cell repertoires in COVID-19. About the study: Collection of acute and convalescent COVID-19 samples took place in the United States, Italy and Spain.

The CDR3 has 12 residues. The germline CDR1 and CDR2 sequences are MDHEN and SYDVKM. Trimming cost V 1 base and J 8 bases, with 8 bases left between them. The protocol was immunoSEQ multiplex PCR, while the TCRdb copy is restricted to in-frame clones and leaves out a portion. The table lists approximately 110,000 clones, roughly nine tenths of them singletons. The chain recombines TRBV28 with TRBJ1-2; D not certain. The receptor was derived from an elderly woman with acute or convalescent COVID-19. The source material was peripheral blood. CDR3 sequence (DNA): TGTGCCAGCAGTTTATTCGGTAAAGGCTACACCTTC. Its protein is CASSLFGKGYTF.